This note documents a single T cell receptor beta chain sequence. Its target is not known. These data are taken from a study of tumor and adjacent non-tumor tissue in lung cancer. Study-level background: Aged roughly 30 to 85 years, patients included approximately 11 men and a few women with stage I to III disease.

No cell sorting was done before RNA was extracted from the tissue. The library came from three nested PCR rounds adapted from ARM-PCR protocols. TCRdb reprocessed the multiplex PCR reads via MiXCR and lists one record per CDR3 protein. The repertoire holds about 200,000 distinct CDR3 sequences, with 71% as singletons. Study conclusions and caveats: Shorter survival was associated with higher TCR diversity in tumors. Tumor repertoires had a smaller top 100 clone share than normal lung.

Input material: lung tumor tissue. The receptor was isolated from a man between 60 and 75 years old with non-small cell lung cancer.

In nucleotides, the CDR3 is TGTGCCAGCAATCACCCGGGACAGATCAACAATGAGCAGTTCTTC. It specifies CASNHPGQINNEQFF. The gene calls are TRBV6-1 and TRBJ2-1; 7 nucleotides line up with TRBD1. Trimming cost V 7 bases and J 5 bases; bases outside gene matches: 11. Germline loops: CDR1 MNHNS, CDR2 SASEGT. This CDR3 is built from 15 residues.